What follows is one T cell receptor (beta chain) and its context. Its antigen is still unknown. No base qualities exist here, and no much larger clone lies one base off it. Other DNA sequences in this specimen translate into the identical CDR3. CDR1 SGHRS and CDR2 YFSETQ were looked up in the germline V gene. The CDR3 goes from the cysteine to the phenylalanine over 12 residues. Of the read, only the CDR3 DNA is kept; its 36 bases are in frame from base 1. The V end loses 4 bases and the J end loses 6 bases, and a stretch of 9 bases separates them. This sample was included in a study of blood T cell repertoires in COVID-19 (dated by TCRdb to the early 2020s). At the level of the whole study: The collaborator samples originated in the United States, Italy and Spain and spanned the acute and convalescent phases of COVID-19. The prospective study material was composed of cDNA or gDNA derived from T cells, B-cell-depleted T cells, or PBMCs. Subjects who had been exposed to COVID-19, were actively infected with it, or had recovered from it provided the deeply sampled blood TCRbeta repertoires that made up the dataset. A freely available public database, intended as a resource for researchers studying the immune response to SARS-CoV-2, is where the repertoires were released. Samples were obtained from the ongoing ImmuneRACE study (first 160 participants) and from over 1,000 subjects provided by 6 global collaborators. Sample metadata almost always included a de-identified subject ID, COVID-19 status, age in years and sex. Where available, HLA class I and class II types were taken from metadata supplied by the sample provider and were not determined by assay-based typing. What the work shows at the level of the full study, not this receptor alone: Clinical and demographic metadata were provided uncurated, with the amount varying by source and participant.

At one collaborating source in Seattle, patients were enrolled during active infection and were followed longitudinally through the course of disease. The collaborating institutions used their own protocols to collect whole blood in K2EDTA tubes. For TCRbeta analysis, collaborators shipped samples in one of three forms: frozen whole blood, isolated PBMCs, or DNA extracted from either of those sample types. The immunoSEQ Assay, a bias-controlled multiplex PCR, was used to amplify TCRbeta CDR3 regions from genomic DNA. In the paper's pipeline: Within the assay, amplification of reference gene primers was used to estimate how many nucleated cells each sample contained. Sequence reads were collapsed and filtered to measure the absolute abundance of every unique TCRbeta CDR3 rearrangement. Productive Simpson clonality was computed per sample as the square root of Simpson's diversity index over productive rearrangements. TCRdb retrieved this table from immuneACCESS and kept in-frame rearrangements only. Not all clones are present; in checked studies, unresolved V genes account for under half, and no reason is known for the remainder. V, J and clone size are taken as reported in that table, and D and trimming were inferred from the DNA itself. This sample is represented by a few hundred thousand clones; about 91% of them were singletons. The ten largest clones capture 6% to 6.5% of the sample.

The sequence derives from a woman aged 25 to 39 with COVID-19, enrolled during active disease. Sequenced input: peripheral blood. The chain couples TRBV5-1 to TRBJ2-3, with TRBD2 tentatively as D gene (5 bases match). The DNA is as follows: TGCGCCAGCAGCCCCGGGGAGGATACGCAGTATTTT. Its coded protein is CASSPGEDTQYF. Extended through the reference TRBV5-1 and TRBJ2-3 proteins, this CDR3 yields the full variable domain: KAGVTQTPRYLIKTRGQQVTLSCSPISGHRSVSWYQQTPGQGLQFLFEYFSETQRNKGNFPGRFSGRQFSNSRSEMNVSTLELGDSALYLCASSPGEDTQYFGPGTRLTVL.